This T cell receptor (beta chain) comes out of a study of T cells after yellow fever vaccination. This clonotype was seen many times. TCRdb redid the calling of the 5' RACE reads with MiXCR, one entry per CDR3 protein. The table records 500,000 to 700,000 distinct CDR3 sequences, roughly a fifth of them present only once. Germline V gene data show CDR1 as SGHVS and CDR2 as FQNEAQ. With V trimmed by 5 bases and J by 0 bases, 12 bases remained unmatched. This CDR3 region has 18 residues. The source material was PBMCs, sampled 15 days after the yellow fever booster vaccination. This receptor was taken from a man aged 25-40 years who received the YFV17D yellow fever vaccine. This chain links TRBV7-8 with TRBJ2-1; TRBD2 agrees at 8 bases. The CDR3 reads CASSLPGLADISYNEQFF. As DNA, the CDR3 is TGTGCCAGCAGCCTCCCAGGACTAGCCGATATCTCCTACAATGAGCAGTTCTTC.